The 22 T cell receptor beta chains presented below share a single source sample, sequenced in a study of PD-L1 blockade in urothelial cancer. Libraries were prepared by immunoSEQ multiplex PCR; TCRdb keeps only in-frame clonotypes and omits some of them. The profile covers about 110,000 clones, with about 85% appearing a single time and more than 2% taken by the ten largest. This material consisted of PBMCs, taken around atezolizumab (anti-PD-L1) treatment. These receptors were taken from a man over 45 with urothelial cancer.

The chain carries TRBV15 and TRBJ2-1, with 11 bases identical to TRBD2. The CDR3 is 16 residues long. V was clipped by 1 base and J by 6 bases; unmatched bases: 5. Germline V CDR1 and CDR2: LNHNV, YYDKDF (reference sequence). Here the CDR3 reads CATSRAGTSGSNEQFF. The CDR3 bases are TGTGCCACCAGCAGAGCAGGGACTAGCGGAAGCAATGAGCAGTTCTTC.

The gene calls are TRBV7-9 and TRBJ2-3, with D possibly matching TRBD1 (5 bases). Trimming shortened V by 1 base and J by 2 bases, and 10 bases separated the two germline ends. The CDR3 has 15 amino acids. The germline CDR1 and CDR2 sequences are SEHNR and FQNEAQ (reference sequence). CDR3 sequence reads: CASSLGSDTTDTQYF. The CDR3 region has the DNA TGTGCCAGCAGCTTAGGATCGGACACCACAGATACGCAGTATTTT.

The chain has TRBV19 and TRBJ2-1; 16 bases agree with TRBD2. Germline-derived CDR1 and CDR2 are LNHDA and SQIVND (reference sequence). This CDR3 is 17 amino acids long. V lost 4 bases and J lost 9; bases outside the gene matches: 9. CDR3: CASSTYLGTSGRVEQFF. CDR3 in DNA: TGTGCCAGTAGTACCTATCTCGGGACTAGCGGGAGGGTTGAGCAGTTCTTC.

CDR3 residues: CASSVQLAGNTDTQYF. DNA of the CDR3: TGTGCCAGCAGCGTCCAACTAGCGGGGAACACAGATACGCAGTATTTT. The rearrangement links TRBV9 to TRBJ2-3; 10 bases align to TRBD2. Looked up from germline, CDR1 is SGDLS and CDR2 is YYNGEE. V gave up 2 bases and J gave up 2 bases; unmatched junction bases: 5. CDR3 length: 16 residues.

The CDR3 loop reads CASSSGTSEIYNEQFF. The CDR3 nucleotides are TGTGCCAGCAGTTCCGGGACTAGCGAGATTTACAATGAGCAGTTCTTC. The J gene is TRBJ2-1, the V gene TRBV28, with 10 bases aligning to TRBD2. Per germline, CDR1 MDHEN and CDR2 SYDVKM. The CDR3 spans 16 residues. Unmatched junction bases numbered 7, after V lost 4 bases and J lost 4 bases.

The V gene is TRBV29-1, the J gene TRBJ1-1; D remains unclear. The CDR3 extends over 12 amino acids. V was clipped by 1 base and J by 6 bases, with 9 bases between them. Per germline, CDR1 SQVTM and CDR2 ANQGSEA. This CDR3 reads CSVEGTSAEAFF. The CDR3 DNA follows: TGCAGCGTTGAAGGGACTTCGGCTGAAGCTTTCTTT.

The gene calls are TRBV6-5 and TRBJ2-7, with D possibly being TRBD1 (6 bases). The CDR3 is 13 residues long. Germline values: CDR1 MNHEY, CDR2 SVGAGI. The germline V and J ends were trimmed by 6 bases and 3 bases, with 12 bases remaining between them. CDR3 residues: CASRPQGGYEQYF. CDR3 sequence (DNA): TGTGCCAGCAGGCCACAGGGCGGCTACGAGCAGTACTTC.

This clone occurred once. The chain uses TRBV2 and TRBJ2-6; no firm D call. The ends were cut back, 7 bases at V and 0 bases at J, with 7 bases in the middle. The CDR3 consists of 14 residues. Germline CDR1 SNHLY, CDR2 FYNNEI. The DNA for the CDR3 is TGTGCCAGCACTACAGACTCTGGGGCCAACGTCCTGACTTTC. Its translation: CASTTDSGANVLTF.

DNA for the CDR3: TGTGCCAGCAGTTCCGTGGCTAGGTTCTATAATTCACCCCTCCACTTT. This codes for CASSSVARFYNSPLHF. The chain links TRBV6-5 to TRBJ1-6; no definite D call. The CDR3 is 16 amino acids. Germline V gene data show CDR1 as MNHEY and CDR2 as SVGAGI. The V end lost 4 bases, the J end lost 3 bases, and 13 bases lay between the germline ends.

The chain links TRBV5-6 to TRBJ2-5; TRBD2 agrees at 14 bases. Germline V gene sequence: CDR1 SGHDT, CDR2 YYEEEE. The J segment lost 4 bases and the V segment lost 3 bases, leaving 8 bases of the junction unmatched. The CDR3 spans 17 residues. The DNA for the CDR3 is TGTGCCAGCAGCTGGGGACTAGCGGGAGTGACGGGAGAGACCCAGTACTTC. Translation: CASSWGLAGVTGETQYF.

V is TRBV5-6 and J is TRBJ1-6, with TRBD1 matching over 7 bases. Germline V CDR1 and CDR2: SGHDT, YYEEEE. The CDR3 is 14 residues long. Trimming removed 3 bases from V and 12 bases from J; junction bases left unmatched: 9. CDR3 sequence: CASSYRDSLLPLHF. The DNA for the CDR3 is TGTGCCAGCAGCTACAGGGACAGCCTACTACCCCTCCACTTT.

This chain uses TRBV7-9 with TRBJ2-7, with D possibly matching TRBD1 (6 bases). The V end lost 5 bases, the J end lost 2 bases, and 13 bases lay between the germline ends. The CDR3 is 14 amino acids. Germline-derived CDR1 and CDR2 are SEHNR and FQNEAQ (reference sequence). CDR3: CASSPKTGTYEQYF. The CDR3 DNA is TGTGCCAGCAGCCCAAAGACAGGAACCTACGAGCAGTACTTC.

The chain recombines TRBV10-3 with TRBJ2-5, with TRBD2 matching over 10 bases. Trimming at V came to 2 bases and at J to 5 bases, leaving 8 bases not matched to a gene. Germline lookup yields CDR1 ENHRY and CDR2 SYGVKD. The CDR3 totals 16 residues. CDR3 protein: CAISEDGLAVGETQYF. The CDR3 DNA follows: TGTGCCATCAGTGAGGATGGACTAGCGGTTGGGGAGACCCAGTACTTC.

The V gene is TRBV5-1, the J gene TRBJ2-1; D is perhaps TRBD1 (5 bases). With 4 bases removed from V and 9 bases from J, the gap between germline ends came to 17 bases. This CDR3 comprises 14 residues. Germline V CDR1 and CDR2: SGHRS, YFSETQ. The CDR3 protein is CASSARQLSVEQFF. CDR3 DNA: TGCGCCAGCAGCGCGCGACAGCTTTCGGTTGAGCAGTTCTTC.

This chain uses TRBV4-2 with TRBJ1-2; TRBD1 is a possible D gene (5 bases). This CDR3 is 15 amino acids long. Germline CDR1 is LGHNA and CDR2 is YNFKEQ. Trimming removed 5 bases at V and 2 bases at J, with 15 bases between. The CDR3 DNA reads TGTGCCAGCAGCAACCACGGGGGGGACAACTATGGCTACACCTTC. Translating it yields CASSNHGGDNYGYTF.

This chain links TRBV5-6 with TRBJ2-7, with 7 bases lining up with TRBD1. The germline V gene has CDR1 SGHDT and CDR2 YYEEEE. CDR3 length: 15 amino acids. Trimming cost V 4 bases and J 0 bases; bases outside gene matches: 7. This chain's CDR3 is CASSVNRGSSYEQYF. The DNA for the CDR3 is TGTGCCAGCAGCGTGAACAGGGGAAGCTCCTACGAGCAGTACTTC. Looking up the rest from reference TRBV5-6 and TRBJ2-7 gives the full variable domain: DAGVTQSPTHLIKTRGQQVTLRCSPKSGHDTVSWYQQALGQGPQFIFQYYEEEERQRGNFPDRFSGHQFPNYSSELNVNALLLGDSALYLCASSVNRGSSYEQYFGPGTRLTVT.

The gene calls are TRBV5-1 and TRBJ2-7, with 9 bases matching TRBD2. Trimming removed 0 bases from V and 3 bases from J; junction bases left unmatched: 4. The CDR3 contains 15 residues. CDR1 SGHRS and CDR2 YFSETQ come from the germline V gene. The CDR3 loop reads CASSLGLAGIYEQYF. CDR3 sequence (DNA): TGCGCCAGCAGCTTGGGTCTAGCGGGAATCTACGAGCAGTACTTC.

V is TRBV7-9 and J is TRBJ2-2; TRBD1 matches at 7 bases. The CDR3 runs 15 residues. The V segment lost 5 bases and the J segment 3 bases; nucleotides outside the gene matches: 6. From germline, CDR1 is SEHNR and CDR2 FQNEAQ (reference sequence). The CDR3 DNA is TGTGCCAGCAGCGGAAAGGACAGGTACACCGGGGAGCTGTTTTTT. This encodes CASSGKDRYTGELFF. Looking up the rest from reference TRBV7-9 and TRBJ2-2 gives the full variable domain: DTGVSQNPRHKITKRGQNVTFRCDPISEHNRLYWYRQTLGQGPEFLTYFQNEAQLEKSRLLSDRFSAERPKGSFSTLEIQRTEQGDSAMYLCASSGKDRYTGELFFGEGSRLTVL.

The V gene is TRBV2, the J gene TRBJ1-1, with D possibly TRBD1 on 5 matching bases. The germline V gene has CDR1 SNHLY and CDR2 FYNNEI. This CDR3 has 14 amino acids. With 6 bases removed from V and 6 bases from J, the gap between germline ends came to 17 bases. CDR3: CASRLDISGPEAFF. CDR3 in DNA: TGTGCCAGCAGGTTGGACATATCTGGCCCTGAAGCTTTCTTT.

J is TRBJ2-1 and V is TRBV15, with 7 bases fitting TRBD2. The CDR3 has 15 amino acids. The trim removed 3 bases at V and 6 bases at J, leaving 8 bases unmatched. Germline CDR1 is LNHNV and CDR2 is YYDKDF (reference sequence). The CDR3 spells CATSREVSGPNEQFF. The CDR3 nucleotides are TGTGCCACCAGCAGGGAAGTTAGCGGGCCCAATGAGCAGTTCTTC.

Details on this clone: The sample holds other DNA sequences that translate to the same CDR3. CDR3 coding DNA: TGCGCCAGCAGCTTAGGCGGAACCAACACCGGGGAGCTGTTTTTT. Its translation: CASSLGGTNTGELFF. The chain couples TRBV5-1 to TRBJ2-2; D ambiguous. V lost 2 bases to trimming and J lost 2 bases, with 10 bases between them. Per the germline V gene, CDR1 is SGHRS and CDR2 is YFSETQ. CDR3 length: 15 residues. The full variable domain, with the rest looked up from reference TRBV5-1 and TRBJ2-2, is KAGVTQTPRYLIKTRGQQVTLSCSPISGHRSVSWYQQTPGQGLQFLFEYFSETQRNKGNFPGRFSGRQFSNSRSEMNVSTLELGDSALYLCASSLGGTNTGELFFGEGSRLTVL.

This clone has just a few counts. The chain's CDR3 is CATVERGMNTGELFF. The CDR3 DNA reads TGTGCCACCGTCGAGCGGGGTATGAACACCGGGGAGCTGTTTTTT. This sequence joins TRBV15 and TRBJ2-2; 7 bases are shared with TRBD2. Unmatched junction bases numbered 7, after V lost 8 bases and J lost 1 base. Germline loops: CDR1 LNHNV, CDR2 YYDKDF (reference sequence). CDR3 length equals 15 residues. The whole variable domain, filled in from reference TRBV15 and TRBJ2-2, reads DAMVIQNPRYQVTQFGKPVTLSCSQTLNHNVMYWYQQKSSQAPKLLFHYYDKDFNNEADTPDNFQSRRPNTSFCFLDIRSPGLGDTAMYLCATVERGMNTGELFFGEGSRLTVL.